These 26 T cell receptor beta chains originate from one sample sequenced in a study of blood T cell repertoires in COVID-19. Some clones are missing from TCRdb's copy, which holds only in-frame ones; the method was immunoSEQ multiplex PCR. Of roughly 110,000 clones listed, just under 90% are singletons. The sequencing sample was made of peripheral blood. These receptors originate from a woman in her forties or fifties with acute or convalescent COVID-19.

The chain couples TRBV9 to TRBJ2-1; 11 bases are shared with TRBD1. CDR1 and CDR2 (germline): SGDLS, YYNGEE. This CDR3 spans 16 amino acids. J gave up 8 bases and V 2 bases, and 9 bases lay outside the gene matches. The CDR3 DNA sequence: TGTGCCAGCAGCGTGGACCCGGGACAGGGGGGTGATGAGCAGTTCTTC. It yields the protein CASSVDPGQGGDEQFF.

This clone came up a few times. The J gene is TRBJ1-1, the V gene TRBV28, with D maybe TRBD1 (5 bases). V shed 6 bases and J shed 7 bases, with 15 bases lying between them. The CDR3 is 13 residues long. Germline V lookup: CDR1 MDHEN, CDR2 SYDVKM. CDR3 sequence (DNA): TGTGCCAGCAGCGGGGGGGATAAATTTGAAGCTTTCTTT. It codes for CASSGGDKFEAFF.

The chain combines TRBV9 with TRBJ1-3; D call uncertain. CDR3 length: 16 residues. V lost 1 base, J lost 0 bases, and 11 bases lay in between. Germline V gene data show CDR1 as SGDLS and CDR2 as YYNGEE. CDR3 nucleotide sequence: TGTGCCAGCAGCGTAAGTTTGGGAGGCTCTGGAAACACCATATATTTT. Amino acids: CASSVSLGGSGNTIYF.

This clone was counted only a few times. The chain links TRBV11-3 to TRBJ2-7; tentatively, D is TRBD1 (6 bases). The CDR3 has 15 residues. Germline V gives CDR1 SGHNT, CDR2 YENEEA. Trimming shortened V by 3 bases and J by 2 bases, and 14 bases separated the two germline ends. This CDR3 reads CASSFPWTVPYEQYF. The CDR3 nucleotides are TGTGCCAGCAGCTTCCCCTGGACAGTCCCCTACGAGCAGTACTTC.

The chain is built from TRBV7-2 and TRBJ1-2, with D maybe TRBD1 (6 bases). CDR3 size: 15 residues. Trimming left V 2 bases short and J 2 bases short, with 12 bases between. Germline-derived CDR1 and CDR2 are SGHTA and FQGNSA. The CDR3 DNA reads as TGTGCCAGCAGCTTATCCGGGACACTGAACTATGGCTACACCTTC. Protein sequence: CASSLSGTLNYGYTF.

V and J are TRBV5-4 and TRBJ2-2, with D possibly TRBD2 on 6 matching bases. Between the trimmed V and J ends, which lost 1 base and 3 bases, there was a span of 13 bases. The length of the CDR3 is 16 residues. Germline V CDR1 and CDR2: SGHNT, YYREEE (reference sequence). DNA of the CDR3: TGTGCCAGCAGCTTGTGGGACTTAGCAGACACCGGGGAGCTGTTTTTT. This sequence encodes CASSLWDLADTGELFF. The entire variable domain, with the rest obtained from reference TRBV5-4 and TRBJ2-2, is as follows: ETGVTQSPTHLIKTRGQQVTLRCSSQSGHNTVSWYQQALGQGPQFIFQYYREEENGRGNFPPRFSGLQFPNYSSELNVNALELDDSALYLCASSLWDLADTGELFFGEGSRLTVL.

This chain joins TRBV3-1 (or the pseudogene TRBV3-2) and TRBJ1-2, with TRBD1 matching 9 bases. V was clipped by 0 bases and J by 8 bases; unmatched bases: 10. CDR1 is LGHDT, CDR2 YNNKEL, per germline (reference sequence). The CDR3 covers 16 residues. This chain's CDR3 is CASSQEVGTGIGGYTF. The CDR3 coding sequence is TGTGCCAGCAGCCAAGAAGTAGGGACAGGGATAGGGGGCTACACCTTC.

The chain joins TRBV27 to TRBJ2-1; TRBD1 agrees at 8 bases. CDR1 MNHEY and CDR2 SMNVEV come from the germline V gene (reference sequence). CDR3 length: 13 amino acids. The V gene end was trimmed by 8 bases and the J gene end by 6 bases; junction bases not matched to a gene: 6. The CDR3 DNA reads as TGTGCCAGCGGACAGGGTGGGGGCAATGAGCAGTTCTTC. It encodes CASGQGGGNEQFF.

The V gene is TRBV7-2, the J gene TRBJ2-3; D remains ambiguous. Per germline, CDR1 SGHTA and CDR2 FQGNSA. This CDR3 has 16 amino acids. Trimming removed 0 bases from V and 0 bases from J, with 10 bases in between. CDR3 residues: CASSLASGTSTDTQYF. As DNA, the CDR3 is TGTGCCAGCAGCTTAGCCTCAGGCACTAGCACAGATACGCAGTATTTT.

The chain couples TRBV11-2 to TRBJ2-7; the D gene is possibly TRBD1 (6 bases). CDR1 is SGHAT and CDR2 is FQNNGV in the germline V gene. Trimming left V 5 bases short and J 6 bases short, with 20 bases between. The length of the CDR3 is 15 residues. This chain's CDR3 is CASSPGQGQWGEQYF. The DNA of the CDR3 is TGTGCCAGCAGCCCCGGCCAGGGGCAATGGGGCGAGCAGTACTTC.

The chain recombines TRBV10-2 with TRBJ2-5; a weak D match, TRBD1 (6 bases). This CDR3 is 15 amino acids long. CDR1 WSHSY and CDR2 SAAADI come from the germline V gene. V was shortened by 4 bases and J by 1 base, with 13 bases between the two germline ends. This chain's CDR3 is CASSGVGQTQETQYF. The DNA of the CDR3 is TGCGCCAGCAGTGGGGTAGGACAGACCCAAGAGACCCAGTACTTC.

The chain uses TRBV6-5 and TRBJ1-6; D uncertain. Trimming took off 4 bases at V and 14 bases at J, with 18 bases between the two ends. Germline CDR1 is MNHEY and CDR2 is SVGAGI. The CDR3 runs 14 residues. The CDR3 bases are TGTGCCAGCAGTTTCAATAACTACTCCGCAACCCTCCACTTT. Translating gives CASSFNNYSATLHF.

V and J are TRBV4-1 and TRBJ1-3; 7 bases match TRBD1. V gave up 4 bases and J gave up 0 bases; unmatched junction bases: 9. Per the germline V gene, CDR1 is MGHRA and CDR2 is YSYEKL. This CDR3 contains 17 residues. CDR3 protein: CASSRTGGGLSGNTIYF. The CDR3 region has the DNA TGCGCCAGCAGCCGGACAGGTGGAGGGCTCTCTGGAAACACCATATATTTT.

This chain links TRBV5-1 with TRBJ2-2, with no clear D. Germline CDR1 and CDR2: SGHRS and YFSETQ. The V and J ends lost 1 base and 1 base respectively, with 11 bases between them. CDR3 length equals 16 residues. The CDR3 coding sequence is TGCGCCAGCAGCTTGAGGTCTCAGGAGAACACCGGGGAGCTGTTTTTT. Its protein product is CASSLRSQENTGELFF.

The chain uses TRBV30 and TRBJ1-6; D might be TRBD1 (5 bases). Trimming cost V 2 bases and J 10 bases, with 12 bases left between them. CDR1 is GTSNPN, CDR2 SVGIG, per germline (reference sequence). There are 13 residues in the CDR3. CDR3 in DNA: TGTGCCTGGAGTAGAGGGGAGGGGTCACCCCTCCACTTT. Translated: CAWSRGEGSPLHF.

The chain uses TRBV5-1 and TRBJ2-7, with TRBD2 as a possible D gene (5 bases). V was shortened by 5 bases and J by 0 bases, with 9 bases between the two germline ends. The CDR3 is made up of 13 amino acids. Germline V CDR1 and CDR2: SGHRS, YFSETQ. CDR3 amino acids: CASSPGSSYEQYF. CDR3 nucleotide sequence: TGCGCCAGCAGTCCTGGGAGCTCCTACGAGCAGTACTTC.

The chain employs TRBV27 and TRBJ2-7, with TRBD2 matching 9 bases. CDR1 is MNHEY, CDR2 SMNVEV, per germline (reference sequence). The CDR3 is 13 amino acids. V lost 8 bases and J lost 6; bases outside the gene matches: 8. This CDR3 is CASSPGLASEQYF. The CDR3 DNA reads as TGTGCCAGCTCACCGGGACTAGCAAGCGAGCAGTACTTC.

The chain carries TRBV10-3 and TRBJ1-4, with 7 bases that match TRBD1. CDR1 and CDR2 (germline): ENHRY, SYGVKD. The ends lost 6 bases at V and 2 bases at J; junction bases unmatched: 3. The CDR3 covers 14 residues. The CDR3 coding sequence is TGTGCCATCAGATCGGGACAGACTAATGAAAAACTGTTTTTT. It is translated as CAIRSGQTNEKLFF.

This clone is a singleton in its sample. The CDR3, as DNA: TGTGCCAGCAGTGAAGCAAGGAGACTCGCCTCCGTCGAGCAGTACTTC. Translating it yields CASSEARRLASVEQYF. The chain carries TRBV6-1 and TRBJ2-7; D unclear. The CDR3 is made up of 16 amino acids. V was trimmed by 0 bases and J by 6 bases, leaving 18 bases between them. The germline gives CDR1 MNHNS, CDR2 SASEGT.

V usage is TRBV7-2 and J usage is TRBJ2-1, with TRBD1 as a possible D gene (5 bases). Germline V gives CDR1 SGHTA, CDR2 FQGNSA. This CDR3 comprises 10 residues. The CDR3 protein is CAAGFREQFF. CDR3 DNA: TGTGCAGCAGGGTTCCGTGAGCAGTTCTTC.

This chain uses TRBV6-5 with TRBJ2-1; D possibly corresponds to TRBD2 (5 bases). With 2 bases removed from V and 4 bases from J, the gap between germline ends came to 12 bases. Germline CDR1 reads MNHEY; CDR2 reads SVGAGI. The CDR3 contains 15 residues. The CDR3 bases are TGTGCCAGCAGTTACGTGGCGGGCCCTTACAATGAGCAGTTCTTC. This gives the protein CASSYVAGPYNEQFF.

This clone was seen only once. The CDR3 DNA reads TGTGCCAGCAGTGACTCCGGGACTCGTCGGCAAGAGACCCAGTACTTC. Translating it yields CASSDSGTRRQETQYF. J is TRBJ2-5 and V is TRBV27; D is possibly TRBD2 (6 bases). The ends were cut back, 5 bases at V and 2 bases at J, with 18 bases in the middle. CDR3 size: 16 residues. CDR1 and CDR2 (germline): MNHEY, SMNVEV (reference sequence).

The CDR3 nucleotides read TGTGCCAGTCAACAGGAAGCCATGAACACTGAAGCTTTCTTT. Residues: CASQQEAMNTEAFF. The chain combines TRBV19 with TRBJ1-1, with D possibly matching TRBD1 (5 bases). CDR1 is LNHDA and CDR2 is SQIVND in the germline V gene (reference sequence). V was shortened by 8 bases and J by 0 bases, with 13 bases between the two germline ends. The CDR3 is made up of 14 amino acids.

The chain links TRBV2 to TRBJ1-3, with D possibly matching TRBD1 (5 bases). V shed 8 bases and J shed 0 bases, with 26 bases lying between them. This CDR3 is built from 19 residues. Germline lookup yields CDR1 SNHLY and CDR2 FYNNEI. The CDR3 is CASGFDSAGWEYSGNTIYF. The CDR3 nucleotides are TGTGCCAGCGGGTTTGACAGCGCCGGTTGGGAATACTCTGGAAACACCATATATTTT.

As DNA, the CDR3 is TGTGCCAGCAGTGCTAGCGGGGGAACCTACGAGCAGTACTTC. Translated, it gives CASSASGGTYEQYF. The gene calls are TRBV2 and TRBJ2-7; 10 bases fit TRBD2. The germline V gene has CDR1 SNHLY and CDR2 FYNNEI. The length of the CDR3 is 14 residues. V lost 4 bases, J lost 2 bases, and 2 bases stayed unmatched.

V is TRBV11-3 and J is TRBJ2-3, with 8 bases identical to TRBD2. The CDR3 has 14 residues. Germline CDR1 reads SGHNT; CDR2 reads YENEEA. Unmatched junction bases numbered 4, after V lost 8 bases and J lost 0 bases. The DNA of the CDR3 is TGTGCCAGCGGGGCGGGAGGTAGCACAGATACGCAGTATTTT. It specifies CASGAGGSTDTQYF. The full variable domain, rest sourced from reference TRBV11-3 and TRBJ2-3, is EAGVVQSPRYKIIEKKQPVAFWCNPISGHNTLYWYLQNLGQGPELLIRYENEEAVDDSQLPKDRFSAERLKGVDSTLKIQPAELGDSAVYLCASGAGGSTDTQYFGPGTRLTVL.